This T cell receptor (beta chain) was captured by sequencing in a study of blood T cell repertoires in COVID-19. Across the whole study: PBMCs, B-cell-depleted T cells, or T cells were the source of the cDNA or gDNA that made up the material.

V was clipped by 5 bases and J by 5 bases; unmatched bases: 8. Per germline, CDR1 LNHDA and CDR2 SQIVND (reference sequence). The CDR3 is 15 residues long. The method was immunoSEQ multiplex PCR; TCRdb's version includes in-frame clones alone and lacks a portion of them. This table has about 210,000 clones, 81% appearing once. The chain carries TRBV19 and TRBJ1-2; 10 bases match TRBD1. The sequenced material came from PBMCs or T cells enriched from blood (not recorded which). This sequence originates from a woman aged 50 to 60 with acute COVID-19. As DNA, the CDR3 is TGTGCCAGTAGTCGAACACGGACAGGGGGGTATGGCTACACCTTC. This encodes CASSRTRTGGYGYTF.